These 23 T cell receptor beta chains were sequenced from one sample in a study of OX40 agonist ivuxolimab in advanced cancers. Library creation used the immunoSEQ multiplex PCR assay. TCRdb carries this immuneACCESS record with in-frame sequences only. Its versions omit some clonotypes, under half of them owing to an unresolved V gene in the studies checked, with the rest unexplained. For this sample there are some 30,000 clones; roughly 74% appear just once. Clones ranked in the top ten supply 9.5% to 15% of the sample. The sample was CD4+ or CD8+ T cells sorted from blood, taken in a trial of the OX40 agonist ivuxolimab. These receptors all stem from an adult with an advanced solid tumor such as melanoma, head and neck, liver or kidney cancer.

V is TRBV7-6 and J is TRBJ1-5; weak D call: TRBD1 (5 bases). The V gene's germline CDR1 is SGHVS and CDR2 FNYEAQ. The CDR3 sequence is 18 residues long. Trimming left V 1 base short and J 4 bases short, with 20 bases between. The CDR3, as DNA: TGTGCCAGCAGCTTAGGGGTCGCACAGGCTGATCTTAATCAGCCCCAGCATTTT. Protein product: CASSLGVAQADLNQPQHF. Variable domain in full (rest from reference TRBV7-6 and TRBJ1-5): GAGVSQSPRYKVTKRGQDVALRCDPISGHVSLYWYRQALGQGPEFLTYFNYEAQQDKSGLPNDRFSAERPEGSISTLTIQRTEQRDSAMYRCASSLGVAQADLNQPQHFGDGTRLSIL.

CDR3 sequence: CASSLQDTQYF. The CDR3 region has the DNA TGCGCCAGCAGCTTGCAGGATACGCAGTATTTT. This chain links TRBV5-1 with TRBJ2-3, with D hard to call. Germline V gene lookup returns CDR1 SGHRS and CDR2 YFSETQ. This CDR3 is 11 amino acids long. The germline V and J ends were trimmed by 1 base and 6 bases, with 3 bases remaining between them.

The chain joins TRBV5-4 to TRBJ1-1, with 11 positions matching TRBD1. J was trimmed by 6 bases and V by 1 base; bases with no gene match: 5. The CDR3 loop spans 15 amino acids. Looked up from germline, CDR1 is SGHNT and CDR2 is YYREEE (reference sequence). For the CDR3, the DNA is TGTGCCAGCAGCTTGTCAAGGGGACAGGGGGCTGAAGCTTTCTTT. Its protein product is CASSLSRGQGAEAFF.

This chain connects TRBV6-1 to TRBJ2-1, with no clear D. The germline V and J ends were trimmed by 1 base and 6 bases, with 4 bases remaining between them. The CDR3 contains 12 residues. Germline-derived CDR1 and CDR2 are MNHNS and SASEGT. For the CDR3, the DNA is TGTGCCAGCAGTGAAGGCTTCAATGAGCAGTTCTTC. Translating it yields CASSEGFNEQFF.

V usage is TRBV28 and J usage is TRBJ1-2, with TRBD1 identical over 7 bases. The CDR3 consists of 14 residues. Germline lookup yields CDR1 MDHEN and CDR2 SYDVKM. Germline trimming cut 0 bases from V and 5 bases from J; bases unmatched to any gene: 3. The CDR3 region is CASSLWGTEYGYTF. The CDR3 DNA is TGTGCCAGCAGTTTATGGGGGACAGAATATGGCTACACCTTC.

The chain uses TRBV10-1 and TRBJ1-1; 7 positions agree with TRBD1. The trim removed 8 bases at V and 5 bases at J, leaving 14 bases unmatched. Germline CDR1 reads WNHNN; CDR2 reads SYGVQD (reference sequence). This CDR3 has 15 amino acids. The CDR3 sequence is CASSVGETGKTEAFF. The CDR3 DNA follows: TGCGCCAGCTCCGTGGGGGAGACAGGGAAAACTGAAGCTTTCTTT.

V and J are TRBV6-5 and TRBJ1-1; a weak D match, TRBD1 (6 bases). Deletions cut 6 bases from V and 3 bases from J, with 14 bases between. The length of the CDR3 is 14 residues. Germline CDR1 is MNHEY and CDR2 is SVGAGI. The CDR3 loop is CASRQGYSDTEAFF. CDR3 bases: TGTGCCAGCAGACAGGGATACTCGGACACTGAAGCTTTCTTT.

The chain combines TRBV6-1 with TRBJ1-2; D is unclear. CDR1 is MNHNS, CDR2 SASEGT, per germline. The V gene lost 0 bases and the J gene lost 2 bases, with 7 bases spanning the gap. The CDR3 loop spans 14 amino acids. CDR3 residues: CASSEAWQNYGYTF. The DNA of the CDR3 is TGTGCCAGCAGTGAAGCTTGGCAAAACTATGGCTACACCTTC.

This chain uses TRBV7-8 with TRBJ1-2, with D possibly being TRBD1 (5 bases). The V end lost 4 bases, the J end lost 4 bases, and 13 bases lay between the germline ends. This CDR3 spans 14 amino acids. The germline V gene has CDR1 SGHVS and CDR2 FQNEAQ. The CDR3 spells CASSSGAEGYGYTF. DNA for the CDR3: TGTGCCAGCAGCTCCGGGGCTGAGGGCTATGGCTACACCTTC. The full variable domain, completed using reference TRBV7-8 and TRBJ1-2, is GAGVSQSPRYKVAKRGQDVALRCDPISGHVSLFWYQQALGQGPEFLTYFQNEAQLDKSGLPSDRFFAERPEGSVSTLKIQRTQQEDSAVYLCASSSGAEGYGYTFGSGTRLTVV.

This chain links TRBV9 with TRBJ2-3; D tentatively reads TRBD1 or TRBD2 (6 bases each). Germline V CDR1 and CDR2: SGDLS, YYNGEE. V gave up 3 bases and J gave up 5 bases, with 16 bases separating them. The CDR3 loop spans 15 amino acids. Here the CDR3 reads CASSGGAAGKDTQYF. CDR3 in DNA: TGTGCCAGCAGCGGGGGGGCAGCCGGAAAAGATACGCAGTATTTT.

This clone was seen a few times. The chain couples TRBV5-5 to TRBJ1-3, with unresolved D. V shed 0 bases and J shed 1 base, with 20 bases lying between them. The CDR3 has 19 amino acids. The V gene's germline CDR1 is SGHKS and CDR2 YYEKEE (reference sequence). This CDR3 is CASSLVTFGGPNSGNTIYF. CDR3 in DNA: TGTGCCAGCAGCTTGGTTACCTTTGGTGGTCCTAATTCTGGAAACACCATATATTTT.

The chain couples TRBV7-2 to TRBJ2-5; no clear D. V was clipped by 3 bases and J by 4 bases, with 9 bases between them. The germline V gene encodes CDR1 SGHTA and CDR2 FQGNSA. This CDR3 region has 13 residues. The CDR3: CASSFRKVETQYF. CDR3 nucleotide sequence: TGTGCCAGCAGCTTTAGAAAGGTAGAGACCCAGTACTTC.

The genes are TRBV30 and TRBJ1-5, with D tentatively TRBD1 (6 bases). Germline CDR1 is GTSNPN and CDR2 is SVGIG (reference sequence). There are 13 residues in the CDR3. The V and J ends lost 4 bases and 4 bases respectively, with 11 bases between them. CDR3 amino acids: CAWTPQGNQPQHF. Written as DNA, the CDR3 is TGTGCCTGGACCCCACAGGGTAATCAGCCCCAGCATTTT.

The CDR3 sequence: CASSGRDRGKNIQYF. In nucleotides, the CDR3 is TGTGCCAGTAGCGGCCGGGACAGGGGAAAGAACATTCAGTACTTC. This chain joins TRBV19 and TRBJ2-4; 10 bases map to TRBD1. J gave up 7 bases and V 6 bases, and 9 bases lay outside the gene matches. This CDR3 spans 15 amino acids. Germline CDR1 reads LNHDA; CDR2 reads SQIVND (reference sequence).

The chain uses TRBV2 and TRBJ2-3; D is uncertain. The CDR3 sequence is 15 residues long. V dropped 4 bases and J dropped 0 bases, with 11 bases sitting between them. CDR1 SNHLY and CDR2 FYNNEI come from the germline V gene. CDR3 DNA: TGTGCCAGCAGTGTGGTTGGTGCTAGCACAGATACGCAGTATTTT. Its protein product is CASSVVGASTDTQYF. The whole variable domain, filled in from reference TRBV2 and TRBJ2-3, reads EPEVTQTPSHQVTQMGQEVILRCVPISNHLYFYWYRQILGQKVEFLVSFYNNEISEKSEIFDDQFSVERPDGSNFTLKIRSTKLEDSAMYFCASSVVGASTDTQYFGPGTRLTVL.

On this clone itself: A much larger clone is a single base away; this may be a read error. This same CDR3 is encoded by further DNA sequences in the sample. V is TRBV5-1 and J is TRBJ1-4; TRBD1 matches 8 bases. Looked up from germline, CDR1 is SGHRS and CDR2 is YFSETQ. The J segment lost 8 bases and the V segment lost 4 bases, leaving 13 bases of the junction unmatched. The CDR3 is 16 residues long. This chain's CDR3 is CASSLQGATVQEKLFF. DNA of the CDR3: TGCGCCAGCAGCCTGCAGGGGGCAACTGTGCAGGAAAAACTGTTTTTT.

A single count supports this clone. The rearrangement uses TRBV5-1 and TRBJ2-6, with D possibly TRBD2 on 6 matching bases. The V gene lost 1 base and the J gene lost 3 bases, with 11 bases spanning the gap. CDR3 size: 16 residues. Germline V gene sequence: CDR1 SGHRS, CDR2 YFSETQ. The CDR3 DNA is TGCGCCAGCAGCTTGTCCGGGGGAAGTGGGGCCAACGTCCTGACTTTC. Protein product: CASSLSGGSGANVLTF.

This chain connects TRBV6-6 to TRBJ1-5, with 7 bases that match TRBD1. Germline V gene data show CDR1 as MNHNY and CDR2 as SVGAGI (reference sequence). This CDR3 spans 15 amino acids. After removal of 5 bases from V and 2 bases from J, the junction contained 6 bases not matched to a gene. The CDR3 DNA reads TGTGCCAGCAGTCAACTACAGGGGCGCAATCAGCCCCAGCATTTT. Encoded protein: CASSQLQGRNQPQHF.

The rearrangement links TRBV25-1 to TRBJ1-3; no definite D call. Trimming pared 2 bases from V and 0 bases from J, leaving 14 bases between. Germline V gene data show CDR1 as MGHDK and CDR2 as SYGVNS. CDR3 length: 17 residues. CDR3 sequence (DNA): TGTGCCAGCAGTGAAAGTTACCCTATATCCTCTGGAAACACCATATATTTT. The encoded protein is CASSESYPISSGNTIYF. Filled out from reference TRBV25-1 and TRBJ1-3, the complete variable domain reads EADIYQTPRYLVIGTGKKITLECSQTMGHDKMYWYQQDPGMELHLIHYSYGVNSTEKGDLSSESTVSRIRTEHFPLTLESARPSHTSQYLCASSESYPISSGNTIYFGEGSWLTVV.

This clone appeared once. The chain links TRBV7-3 to TRBJ2-2; possibly TRBD2 for D (7 bases). The V end lost 4 bases, the J end lost 3 bases, and 12 bases lay between the germline ends. The germline gives CDR1 SGHTA, CDR2 FQGTGA. CDR3 length: 15 residues. The DNA of the CDR3 is TGTGCCAGCAGCTCAGCGGGACAAGACACCGGGGAGCTGTTTTTT. It codes for CASSSAGQDTGELFF.

This clone was recorded a few times. The chain recombines TRBV5-5 with TRBJ2-4; 8 bases map to TRBD1. V lost 4 bases, J lost 8 bases, and 8 bases stayed unmatched. The CDR3 length is 14 residues. Germline CDR1 reads SGHKS; CDR2 reads YYEKEE (reference sequence). CDR3 sequence reads: CASSGRTGNDIQYF. CDR3 DNA sequence: TGTGCCAGCAGCGGGCGGACAGGGAACGACATTCAGTACTTC.

This chain links TRBV7-2 with TRBJ1-2; D not resolved. The V end lost 5 bases, the J end lost 8 bases, and 18 bases lay between the germline ends. This CDR3 comprises 14 residues. Germline loops: CDR1 SGHTA, CDR2 FQGNSA. The CDR3 nucleotides are TGTGCCAGCAGCCCCGACGCGGGGTCAAGAGGCTACACCTTC. Its translation: CASSPDAGSRGYTF.

The chain joins TRBV28 to TRBJ1-2, with D uncertain. Per germline, CDR1 MDHEN and CDR2 SYDVKM. V shed 2 bases and J shed 7 bases, with 8 bases lying between them. The length of the CDR3 is 12 residues. CDR3 in amino acids: CASSLNAFGYTF. CDR3 in DNA: TGTGCCAGCAGTTTAAACGCGTTTGGCTACACCTTC.